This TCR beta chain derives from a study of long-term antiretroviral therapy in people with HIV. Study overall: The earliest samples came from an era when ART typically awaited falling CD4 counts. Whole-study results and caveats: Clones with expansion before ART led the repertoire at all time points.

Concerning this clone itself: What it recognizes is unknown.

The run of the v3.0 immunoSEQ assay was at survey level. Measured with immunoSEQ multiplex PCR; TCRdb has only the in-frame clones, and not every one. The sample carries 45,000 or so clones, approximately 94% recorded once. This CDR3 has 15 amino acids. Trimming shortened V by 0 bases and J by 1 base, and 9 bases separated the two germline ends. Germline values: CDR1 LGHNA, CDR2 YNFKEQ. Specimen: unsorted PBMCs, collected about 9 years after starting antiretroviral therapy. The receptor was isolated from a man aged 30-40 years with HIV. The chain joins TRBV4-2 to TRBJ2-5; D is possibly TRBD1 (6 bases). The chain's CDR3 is CASSQEGRGQETQYF. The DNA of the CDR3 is TGTGCCAGCAGCCAAGAAGGCAGGGGCCAAGAGACCCAGTACTTC.